This T cell receptor beta chain was sequenced for a study of T cell repertoires in cytomegalovirus infection. At the level of the study: Selected CMV epitopes included recently identified HLA-C-restricted ones as well as well-studied HLA-B-restricted ones.

This CDR3 has 15 amino acids. Germline-derived CDR1 and CDR2 are SGHTA and FQGNSA. V was cut by 4 bases and J by 4 bases, with 14 bases left in between. TCRdb fed the reads into MiXCR, producing one record per CDR3 protein. The sample yields approximately 990,000 distinct CDR3 sequences, around 32% seen once. This clonotype was counted at least ten times. Antigen unknown. The V and J genes are TRBV7-2 and TRBJ2-1, with D uncertain. This TCR was sampled from a human donor in good health (CMV status not recorded). Some clones in this sample may be carry-over from other donors' samples. The material sequenced was cultured CD8+ T cells from PBMCs, taken from culture after CMV antigen stimulation. The DNA of the CDR3 is TGTGCCAGCAGCTCCCTAGATTCCAGGTACAATGAGCAGTTCTTC. Translation: CASSSLDSRYNEQFF.